The 25 T cell receptor beta chains below all came from one sample that was sequenced in a study of cytomegalovirus exposure and HLA in healthy donors. The PCR used 60 Vbeta and 13 Jbeta primers. Assay: immunoSEQ multiplex PCR; the TCRdb copy retains only in-frame clones and omits some. The table has around 280,000 clones, roughly 90% seen once. Sample: PBMCs. These receptors came from a woman under 30 in good health and CMV-seronegative.

Only one count was recorded for this clone. The genes are TRBV2 and TRBJ1-6; unclear D gene. The germline gives CDR1 SNHLY, CDR2 FYNNEI. Trimming took 2 bases from V and 7 from J, leaving 12 bases between them. This CDR3 is built from 15 residues. The CDR3 region has the DNA TGTGCCAGCAGTGAATCGTCAGCGCCAAATTCACCCCTCCACTTT. As protein: CASSESSAPNSPLHF. The entire variable domain, with the rest obtained from reference TRBV2 and TRBJ1-6, is as follows: EPEVTQTPSHQVTQMGQEVILRCVPISNHLYFYWYRQILGQKVEFLVSFYNNEISEKSEIFDDQFSVERPDGSNFTLKIRSTKLEDSAMYFCASSESSAPNSPLHFGNGTRLTVT.

This chain uses TRBV23-1 with TRBJ1-5; D is unresolved. TRBV23-1 is treated as an ORF (open reading frame) with a function not yet certain. The V gene lost 0 bases and the J gene lost 6 bases, with 12 bases spanning the gap. The CDR3 is 15 amino acids. Here the CDR3 reads CASSQSVRYCQPQHF. CDR3 coding DNA: TGCGCCAGCAGTCAATCGGTCAGGTATTGTCAGCCCCAGCATTTT.

J is TRBJ1-2 and V is TRBV5-1; possibly TRBD1 for D (5 bases). The ends were cut back, 4 bases at V and 2 bases at J, with 12 bases in the middle. The CDR3 length is 14 residues. Germline loops: CDR1 SGHRS, CDR2 YFSETQ. CDR3 amino acids: CASSPAGGNYGYTF. The CDR3 DNA is TGCGCCAGCAGCCCCGCGGGGGGGAACTATGGCTACACCTTC.

This clone was counted between two and nine times. The chain combines TRBV29-1 with TRBJ2-7; 11 bases align to TRBD1. Losses at the gene ends were 2 bases for V and 3 bases for J; bases not matched to a gene: 3. CDR3 length equals 14 residues. Germline CDR1 is SQVTM and CDR2 is ANQGSEA. CDR3 loop: CSVEFGTGGYEQYF. CDR3 DNA sequence: TGCAGCGTTGAATTCGGGACAGGGGGCTACGAGCAGTACTTC.

This clone is a singleton in its sample. One junction end disagrees with the germline gene, perhaps due to a read error. The rearrangement uses TRBV5-1 and TRBJ1-4; 7 bases agree with TRBD1. The CDR3 is 16 amino acids. From germline, CDR1 is SGHRS and CDR2 YFSETQ. The CDR3 sequence: CVSSSTTGEWNEKLFF. In DNA form, the CDR3 reads TGCGTCAGCAGCTCAACTACAGGGGAGTGGAATGAAAAACTGTTTTTT.

J is TRBJ1-2 and V is TRBV7-9; 7 nucleotides agree with TRBD1. Germline V gene sequence: CDR1 SEHNR, CDR2 FQNEAQ (reference sequence). CDR3 length equals 19 residues. Germline trimming cut 5 bases from V and 7 bases from J; bases unmatched to any gene: 25. CDR3 sequence reads: CASSLDQVPRKDRPAGYTF. CDR3 bases: TGTGCCAGCAGCCTAGACCAGGTCCCCAGGAAGGACAGGCCGGCTGGCTACACCTTC.

The V and J genes are TRBV6-4 and TRBJ2-3; 11 positions agree with TRBD2. The CDR3 has 19 residues. Germline CDR1 MRHNA, CDR2 SNTAGT. V lost 0 bases and J lost 1; bases outside the gene matches: 9. The CDR3 loop is CASSDSNSGTSGGTDTQYF. CDR3 DNA: TGTGCCAGCAGTGACTCGAACAGTGGGACTAGCGGCGGCACAGATACGCAGTATTTT.

Regarding this clone: At the DNA level, this CDR3 is encoded by other sequences in the same sample as well. The chain carries TRBV2 and TRBJ2-7; the D gene is possibly TRBD1 (6 bases). Germline CDR1 reads SNHLY; CDR2 reads FYNNEI. The V end was cut by 8 bases, the J end by 2 bases, with 13 bases between. This CDR3 region has 13 residues. This CDR3 reads CASFRAGAYEQYF. The CDR3 coding sequence is TGTGCCAGCTTTAGGGCAGGGGCCTACGAGCAGTACTTC.

The chain has TRBV18 and TRBJ2-5, with TRBD1 identical over 8 bases. The ends lost 3 bases at V and 6 bases at J; junction bases unmatched: 6. This CDR3 spans 14 amino acids. CDR1 and CDR2 (germline): KGHSH, LQKENI. The CDR3 nucleotides are TGTGCCAGCTCACCCGGACAGGGAATGAAGACCCAGTACTTC. It is translated as CASSPGQGMKTQYF.

J is TRBJ2-2 and V is TRBV10-1; TRBD1 might be the D (5 bases). The CDR3 has 14 residues. Trimming left V 4 bases short and J 8 bases short, with 14 bases between. Germline CDR1 and CDR2: WNHNN and SYGVQD (reference sequence). CDR3 loop: CASSALPQGGELFF. The CDR3 bases are TGCGCCAGCAGTGCCCTCCCCCAGGGTGGGGAGCTGTTTTTT.

This clone appeared once. The rearrangement links TRBV7-9 to TRBJ2-7; the match to TRBD1 covers 7 bases. Germline-derived CDR1 and CDR2 are SEHNR and FQNEAQ (reference sequence). Losses at the gene ends were 5 bases for V and 3 bases for J; bases not matched to a gene: 13. The CDR3 length is 16 residues. The CDR3 is CASSKSPGQIRYEQYF. Here the CDR3 DNA reads TGTGCCAGCAGCAAATCTCCGGGACAGATCCGCTACGAGCAGTACTTC.

The V gene is TRBV5-1, the J gene TRBJ2-7; 8 nucleotides line up with TRBD1. Trimming took 1 base from V and 0 from J; bases not matched to a gene: 3. The CDR3 spans 15 residues. CDR1 is SGHRS and CDR2 is YFSETQ in the germline V gene. The CDR3 here is CASSLNTGGSYEQYF. CDR3 bases: TGCGCCAGCAGCTTGAACACAGGGGGCTCCTACGAGCAGTACTTC.

The chain recombines TRBV10-3 with TRBJ2-2; a weak D match, TRBD1 (7 bases). Per the germline V gene, CDR1 is ENHRY and CDR2 is SYGVKD. V was clipped by 3 bases and J by 1 base, with 12 bases between them. The CDR3 runs to 16 residues. CDR3 region: CAISDARGENTGELFF. In DNA, the CDR3 is TGTGCCATCAGTGACGCCAGGGGGGAGAACACCGGGGAGCTGTTTTTT.

The rearrangement joins TRBV11-2 to TRBJ2-7; a weak D match, TRBD2 (5 bases). The CDR3 spans 16 residues. In germline, CDR1 is SGHAT, CDR2 FQNNGV. The germline V and J ends were trimmed by 1 base and 3 bases, with 16 bases remaining between them. CDR3 residues: CASSLGPRPGDYEQYF. The DNA for the CDR3 is TGTGCCAGCAGCTTAGGCCCCCGCCCCGGGGACTACGAGCAGTACTTC.

This chain links TRBV6-1 with TRBJ2-2; no firm D call. The CDR3 runs to 13 residues. Germline CDR1 is MNHNS and CDR2 is SASEGT. The ends were cut back, 7 bases at V and 2 bases at J, with 8 bases in the middle. The DNA for the CDR3 is TGTGCCAGCAAAAGTGGCAACACCGGGGAGCTGTTTTTT. It specifies CASKSGNTGELFF.

The gene calls are TRBV19 and TRBJ1-5, with 7 bases fitting TRBD1. Losses at the gene ends were 7 bases for V and 6 bases for J; bases not matched to a gene: 18. CDR3 size: 17 residues. The germline V gene has CDR1 LNHDA and CDR2 SQIVND (reference sequence). This CDR3 reads CASTDGTGTVVSQPQHF. For the CDR3, the DNA is TGTGCCAGTACCGATGGGACCGGGACAGTGGTCTCTCAGCCCCAGCATTTT.

J is TRBJ1-2 and V is TRBV21-1; TRBD1, the D gene given by the table, was not confirmed from the DNA. TRBV21-1 counts as a pseudogene. The CDR3 is made up of 14 amino acids. The DNA of the CDR3 is TGTGCCAGCAGCTCTTGGACAGGGAGAGATGGCTACACCTTC. It specifies CASSSWTGRDGYTF.

The rearrangement links TRBV2 to TRBJ1-2, with unresolved D. This CDR3 has 15 amino acids. Trimming shortened V by 11 bases and J by 4 bases, and 23 bases separated the two germline ends. Germline V gives CDR1 SNHLY, CDR2 FYNNEI. CDR3 sequence (DNA): TGTGCCGGCCGTGAAGAGATTATCGGGGTCTATGGCTACACCTTC. Translation gives CAGREEIIGVYGYTF.

The rearrangement uses TRBV14 and TRBJ1-6; D is uncertain. The ends were cut back, 1 base at V and 7 bases at J, with 11 bases in the middle. The CDR3 extends over 15 amino acids. The germline V gene has CDR1 SGHDN and CDR2 FVKESK. The CDR3 region has the DNA TGTGCCAGCAGCCAAGGGGTTCGGAGGAATTCACCCCTCCACTTT. Its protein product is CASSQGVRRNSPLHF.

The genes are TRBV6-5 and TRBJ1-2, with 8 nucleotides matching TRBD1. Trimming removed 7 bases from V and 5 bases from J; junction bases left unmatched: 12. Germline CDR1 and CDR2: MNHEY and SVGAGI. This CDR3 contains 15 residues. CDR3 residues: CASTFTGDRSYGYTF. CDR3 bases: TGTGCCAGCACCTTTACAGGGGACAGGAGTTATGGCTACACCTTC.

V gene TRBV10-3 combines with J gene TRBJ2-7; weak D call: TRBD2 (6 bases). Germline CDR1 is ENHRY and CDR2 is SYGVKD. With 9 bases removed from V and 3 bases from J, the gap between germline ends came to 15 bases. This CDR3 has 13 amino acids. CDR3 in amino acids: CAMGRGKDYEQYF. The CDR3, as DNA: TGTGCCATGGGGCGGGGAAAAGACTACGAGCAGTACTTC.

V usage is TRBV30 and J usage is TRBJ1-2; TRBD1 agrees at 7 bases. J lost 4 bases, V lost 3 bases, and 5 bases had no gene match. Germline lookup yields CDR1 GTSNPN and CDR2 SVGIG (reference sequence). The CDR3 is 13 amino acids. The CDR3 nucleotides are TGTGCCTGGAGAGGAGGGGGCCGCTATGGCTACACCTTC. Its protein product is CAWRGGGRYGYTF.

The rearrangement uses TRBV19 and TRBJ1-2; D might be TRBD1 (5 bases). Trimming removed 0 bases at V and 7 bases at J, with 12 bases between. CDR1 is LNHDA and CDR2 is SQIVND in the germline V gene (reference sequence). The CDR3 has 14 residues. The chain's CDR3 is CASSIDGGKVGYTF. The DNA of the CDR3 is TGTGCCAGTAGTATAGATGGGGGGAAGGTTGGCTACACCTTC.

The rearrangement joins TRBV6-5 to TRBJ1-1; TRBD1 might be the D (5 bases). Trimming shortened V by 4 bases and J by 3 bases, and 9 bases separated the two germline ends. Germline CDR1 MNHEY, CDR2 SVGAGI. This CDR3 spans 13 amino acids. CDR3 sequence reads: CASSFDSYTEAFF. DNA of the CDR3: TGTGCCAGCAGTTTTGACAGCTACACTGAAGCTTTCTTT.

This chain connects TRBV6-5 to TRBJ2-7, with 9 bases matching TRBD1. J lost 8 bases, V lost 4 bases, and 9 bases had no gene match. Germline lookup yields CDR1 MNHEY and CDR2 SVGAGI. This CDR3 comprises 14 residues. The CDR3: CASSSGQGKVQQYF. The CDR3 DNA sequence: TGTGCCAGCAGTTCCGGACAGGGGAAAGTTCAGCAGTACTTC.